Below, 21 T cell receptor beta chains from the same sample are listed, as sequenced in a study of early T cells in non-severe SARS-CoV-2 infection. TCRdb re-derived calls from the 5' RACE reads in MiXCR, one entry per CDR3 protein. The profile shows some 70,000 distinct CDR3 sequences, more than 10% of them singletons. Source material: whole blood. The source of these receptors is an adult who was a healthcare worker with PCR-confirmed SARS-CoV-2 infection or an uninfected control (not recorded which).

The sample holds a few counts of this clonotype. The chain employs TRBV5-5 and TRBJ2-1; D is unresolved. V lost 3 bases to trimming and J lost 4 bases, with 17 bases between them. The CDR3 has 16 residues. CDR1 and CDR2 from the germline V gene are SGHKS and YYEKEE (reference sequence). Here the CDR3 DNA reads TGTGCCAGCAGCTCCGGACCTCAACAATTGTACAATGAGCAGTTCTTC. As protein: CASSSGPQQLYNEQFF.

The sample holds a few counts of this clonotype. As DNA, the CDR3 is TGTGCCAGTAGCGAGGATCCTCCGGGCACAGATACGCAGTATTTT. It encodes CASSEDPPGTDTQYF. The rearrangement links TRBV19 to TRBJ2-3; the D is unclear. Germline V gene data show CDR1 as LNHDA and CDR2 as SQIVND (reference sequence). The CDR3 is made up of 15 amino acids. The V end lost 6 bases, the J end lost 1 base, and 14 bases lay between the germline ends.

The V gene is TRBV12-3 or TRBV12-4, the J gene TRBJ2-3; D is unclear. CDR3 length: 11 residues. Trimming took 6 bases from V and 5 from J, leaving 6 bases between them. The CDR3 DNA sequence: TGTGCCAGCAGCCCGATAGATACGCAGTATTTT. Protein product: CASSPIDTQYF.

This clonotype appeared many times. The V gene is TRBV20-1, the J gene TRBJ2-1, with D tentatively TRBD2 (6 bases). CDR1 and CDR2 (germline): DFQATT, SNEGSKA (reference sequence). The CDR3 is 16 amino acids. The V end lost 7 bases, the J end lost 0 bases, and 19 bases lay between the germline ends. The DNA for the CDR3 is TGCAGTGTACCGGGACCCATGGGACTCTCCTACAATGAGCAGTTCTTC. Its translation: CSVPGPMGLSYNEQFF.

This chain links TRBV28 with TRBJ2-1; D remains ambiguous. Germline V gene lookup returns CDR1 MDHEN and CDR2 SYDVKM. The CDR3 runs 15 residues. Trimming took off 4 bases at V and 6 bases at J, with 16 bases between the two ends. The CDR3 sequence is CASSSSLLGSNEQFF. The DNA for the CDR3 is TGTGCCAGCAGTTCCAGCCTATTGGGTAGCAATGAGCAGTTCTTC. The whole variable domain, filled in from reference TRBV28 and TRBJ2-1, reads DVKVTQSSRYLVKRTGEKVFLECVQDMDHENMFWYRQDPGLGLRLIYFSYDVKMKEKGDIPEGYSVSREKKERFSLILESASTNQTSMYLCASSSSLLGSNEQFFGPGTRLTVL.

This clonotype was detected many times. In DNA, the CDR3 is TGTGCCAGCAGTGAAGGACAGGGCTCCTACAATGAGCAGTTCTTC. Residues: CASSEGQGSYNEQFF. The chain combines TRBV2 with TRBJ2-1; 7 bases fit TRBD1. V trimming: 1 base; J trimming: 0 bases; junction bases outside the gene matches: 0. Germline CDR1 and CDR2: SNHLY and FYNNEI. The CDR3 runs to 15 residues.

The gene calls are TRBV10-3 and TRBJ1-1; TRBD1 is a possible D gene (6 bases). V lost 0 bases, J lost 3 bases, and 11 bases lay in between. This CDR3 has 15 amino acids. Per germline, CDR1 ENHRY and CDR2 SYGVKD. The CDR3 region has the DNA TGTGCCATCAGTGAGTCGAGGGGGGCGGACACTGAAGCTTTCTTT. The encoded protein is CAISESRGADTEAFF.

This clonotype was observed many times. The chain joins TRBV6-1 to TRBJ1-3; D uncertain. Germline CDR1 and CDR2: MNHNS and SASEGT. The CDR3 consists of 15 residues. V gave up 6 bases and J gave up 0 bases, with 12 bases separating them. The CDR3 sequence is CASSPGLFSGNTIYF. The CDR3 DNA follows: TGTGCCAGCAGCCCCGGACTTTTCTCTGGAAACACCATATATTTT.

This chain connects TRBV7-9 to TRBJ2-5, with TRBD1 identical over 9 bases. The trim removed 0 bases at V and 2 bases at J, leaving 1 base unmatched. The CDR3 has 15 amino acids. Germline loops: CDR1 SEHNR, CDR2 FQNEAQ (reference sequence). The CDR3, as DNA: TGTGCCAGCAGCTTAGCAGGGACAGGGCAAGAGACCCAGTACTTC. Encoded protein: CASSLAGTGQETQYF.

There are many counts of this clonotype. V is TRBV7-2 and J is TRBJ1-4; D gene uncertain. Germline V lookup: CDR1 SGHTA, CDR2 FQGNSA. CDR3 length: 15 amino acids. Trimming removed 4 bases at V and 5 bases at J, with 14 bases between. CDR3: CASSSQTGPNEKLFF. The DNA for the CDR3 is TGTGCCAGCAGCTCCCAGACGGGCCCCAATGAAAAACTGTTTTTT. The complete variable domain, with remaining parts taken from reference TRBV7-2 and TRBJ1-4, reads GAGVSQSPSNKVTEKGKDVELRCDPISGHTALYWYRQSLGQGLEFLIYFQGNSAPDKSGLPSDRFSAERTGGSVSTLTIQRTQQEDSAVYLCASSSQTGPNEKLFFGSGTQLSVL.

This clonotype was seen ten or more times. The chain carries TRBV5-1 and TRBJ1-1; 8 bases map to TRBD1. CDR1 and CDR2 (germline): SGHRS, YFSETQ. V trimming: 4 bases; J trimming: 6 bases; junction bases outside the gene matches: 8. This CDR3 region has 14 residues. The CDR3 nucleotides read TGCGCCAGCAGCCCTTTCGGACAGGGCGCTGAAGCTTTCTTT. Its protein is CASSPFGQGAEAFF.

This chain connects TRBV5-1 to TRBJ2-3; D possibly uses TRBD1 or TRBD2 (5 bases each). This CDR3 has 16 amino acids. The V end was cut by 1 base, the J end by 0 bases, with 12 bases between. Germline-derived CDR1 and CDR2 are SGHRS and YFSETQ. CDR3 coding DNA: TGCGCCAGCAGCTTGCCCCGTGGGGACAGCACAGATACGCAGTATTTT. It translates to CASSLPRGDSTDTQYF.

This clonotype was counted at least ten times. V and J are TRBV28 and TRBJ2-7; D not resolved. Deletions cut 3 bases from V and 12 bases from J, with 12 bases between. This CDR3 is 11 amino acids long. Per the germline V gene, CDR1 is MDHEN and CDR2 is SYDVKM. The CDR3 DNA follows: TGTGCCAGCAGTTTGGGAATAGCCCGGTACTTC. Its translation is CASSLGIARYF.

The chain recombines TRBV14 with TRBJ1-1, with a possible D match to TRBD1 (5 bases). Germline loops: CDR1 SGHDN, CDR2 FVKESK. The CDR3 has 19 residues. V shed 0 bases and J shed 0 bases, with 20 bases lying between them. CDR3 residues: CASSQDGGTERAVNTEAFF. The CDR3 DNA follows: TGTGCCAGCAGCCAAGATGGAGGGACCGAGAGAGCGGTGAACACTGAAGCTTTCTTT.

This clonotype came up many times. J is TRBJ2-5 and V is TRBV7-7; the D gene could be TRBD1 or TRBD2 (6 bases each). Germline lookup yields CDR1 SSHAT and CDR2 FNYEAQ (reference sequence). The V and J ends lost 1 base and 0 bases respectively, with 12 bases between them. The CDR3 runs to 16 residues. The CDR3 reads CASSLGGGTNQETQYF. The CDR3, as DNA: TGTGCCAGCAGCTTAGGAGGGGGGACAAACCAAGAGACCCAGTACTTC.

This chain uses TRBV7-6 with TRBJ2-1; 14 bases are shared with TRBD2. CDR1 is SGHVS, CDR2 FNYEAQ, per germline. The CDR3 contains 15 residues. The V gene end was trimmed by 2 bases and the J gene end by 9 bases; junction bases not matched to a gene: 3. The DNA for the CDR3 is TGTGCCAGCAGCTTACGACTAGCGGGAGGGGTTGAGCAGTTCTTC. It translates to CASSLRLAGGVEQFF.

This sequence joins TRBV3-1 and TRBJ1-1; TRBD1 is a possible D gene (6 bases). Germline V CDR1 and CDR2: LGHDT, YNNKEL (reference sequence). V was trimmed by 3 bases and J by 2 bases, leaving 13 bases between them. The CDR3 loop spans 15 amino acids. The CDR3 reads CASSHLDRINTEAFF. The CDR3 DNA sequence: TGTGCCAGCAGCCACTTGGACAGAATTAACACTGAAGCTTTCTTT.

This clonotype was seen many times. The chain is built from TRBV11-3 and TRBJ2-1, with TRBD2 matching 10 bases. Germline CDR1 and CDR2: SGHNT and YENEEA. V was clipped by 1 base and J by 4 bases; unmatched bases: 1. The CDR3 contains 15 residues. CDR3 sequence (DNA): TGTGCCAGCAGCTTAGGGACTAGCGGATACAATGAGCAGTTCTTC. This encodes CASSLGTSGYNEQFF.

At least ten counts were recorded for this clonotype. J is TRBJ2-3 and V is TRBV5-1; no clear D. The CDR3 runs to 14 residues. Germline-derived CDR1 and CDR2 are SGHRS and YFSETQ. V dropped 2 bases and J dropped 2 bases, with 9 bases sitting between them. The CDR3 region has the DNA TGCGCCAGCAGCTTTGTGACTCACACAGATACGCAGTATTTT. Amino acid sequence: CASSFVTHTDTQYF.

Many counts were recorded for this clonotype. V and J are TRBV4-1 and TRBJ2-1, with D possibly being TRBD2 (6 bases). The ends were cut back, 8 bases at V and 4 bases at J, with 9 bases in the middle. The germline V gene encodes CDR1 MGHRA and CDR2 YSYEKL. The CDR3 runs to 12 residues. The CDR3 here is CASLAPYNEQFF. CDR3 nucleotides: TGCGCCAGCCTAGCGCCATACAATGAGCAGTTCTTC.

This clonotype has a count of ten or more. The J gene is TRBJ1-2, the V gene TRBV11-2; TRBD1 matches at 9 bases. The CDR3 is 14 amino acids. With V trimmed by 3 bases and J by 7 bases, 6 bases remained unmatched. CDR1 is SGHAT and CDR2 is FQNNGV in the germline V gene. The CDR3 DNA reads TGTGCCAGCAGCTTGGTACAGGGGGCTTTTGGCTACACCTTC. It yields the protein CASSLVQGAFGYTF.